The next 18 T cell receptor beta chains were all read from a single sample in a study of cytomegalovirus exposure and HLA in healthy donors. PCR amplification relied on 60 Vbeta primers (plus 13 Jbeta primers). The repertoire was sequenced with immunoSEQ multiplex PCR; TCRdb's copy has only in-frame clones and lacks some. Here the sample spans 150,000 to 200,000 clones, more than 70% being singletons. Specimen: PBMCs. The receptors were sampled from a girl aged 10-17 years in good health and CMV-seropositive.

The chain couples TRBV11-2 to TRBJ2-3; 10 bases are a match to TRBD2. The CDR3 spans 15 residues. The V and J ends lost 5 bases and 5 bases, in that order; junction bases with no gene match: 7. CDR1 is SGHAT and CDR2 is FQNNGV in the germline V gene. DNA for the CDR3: TGTGCCAGCAGCCGACTAGCGGGCTCTGTAGATACGCAGTATTTT. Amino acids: CASSRLAGSVDTQYF.

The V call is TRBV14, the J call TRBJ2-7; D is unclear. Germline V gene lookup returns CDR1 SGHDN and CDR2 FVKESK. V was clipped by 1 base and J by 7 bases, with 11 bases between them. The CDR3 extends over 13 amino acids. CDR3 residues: CASSQGGRWEQYF. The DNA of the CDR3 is TGTGCCAGCAGCCAAGGCGGCCGGTGGGAGCAGTACTTC.

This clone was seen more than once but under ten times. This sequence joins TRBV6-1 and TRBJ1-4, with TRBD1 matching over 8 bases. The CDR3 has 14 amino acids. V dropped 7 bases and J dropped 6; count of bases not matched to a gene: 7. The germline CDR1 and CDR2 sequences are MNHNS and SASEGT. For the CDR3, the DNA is TGTGCCAGCAACGACAGGACAGGGTATGAAAAACTGTTTTTT. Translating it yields CASNDRTGYEKLFF.

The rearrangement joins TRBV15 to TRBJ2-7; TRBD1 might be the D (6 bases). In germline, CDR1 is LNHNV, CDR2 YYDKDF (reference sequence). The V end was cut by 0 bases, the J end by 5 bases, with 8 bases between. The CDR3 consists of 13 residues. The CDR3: CATSRDPGDEQYF. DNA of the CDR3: TGTGCCACCAGCAGAGATCCAGGGGACGAGCAGTACTTC.

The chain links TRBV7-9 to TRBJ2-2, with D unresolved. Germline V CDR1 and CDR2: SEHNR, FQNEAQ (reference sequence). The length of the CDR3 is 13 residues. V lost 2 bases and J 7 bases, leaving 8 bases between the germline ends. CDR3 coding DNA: TGTGCCAGCAGCTTACTGTCGGGCGGGGAGCTGTTTTTT. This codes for CASSLLSGGELFF.

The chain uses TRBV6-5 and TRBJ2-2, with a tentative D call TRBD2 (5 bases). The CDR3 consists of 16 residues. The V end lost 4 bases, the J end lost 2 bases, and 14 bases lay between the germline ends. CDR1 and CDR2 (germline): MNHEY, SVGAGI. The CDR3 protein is CASSFKRRVNTGELFF. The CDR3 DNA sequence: TGTGCCAGCAGTTTCAAAAGGCGGGTAAACACCGGGGAGCTGTTTTTT.

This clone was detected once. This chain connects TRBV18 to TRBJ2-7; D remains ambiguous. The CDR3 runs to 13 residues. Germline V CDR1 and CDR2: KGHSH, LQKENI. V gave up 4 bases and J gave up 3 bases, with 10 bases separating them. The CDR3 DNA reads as TGTGCCAGCTCACACGCTCCGCGCTACGAGCAGTACTTC. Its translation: CASSHAPRYEQYF.

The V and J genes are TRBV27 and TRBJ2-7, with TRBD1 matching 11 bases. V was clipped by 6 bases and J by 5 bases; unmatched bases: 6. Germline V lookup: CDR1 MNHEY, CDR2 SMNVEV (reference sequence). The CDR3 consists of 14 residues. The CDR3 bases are TGTGCCAGCAGGGGACAGGGGGATCTTCACGAGCAGTACTTC. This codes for CASRGQGDLHEQYF.

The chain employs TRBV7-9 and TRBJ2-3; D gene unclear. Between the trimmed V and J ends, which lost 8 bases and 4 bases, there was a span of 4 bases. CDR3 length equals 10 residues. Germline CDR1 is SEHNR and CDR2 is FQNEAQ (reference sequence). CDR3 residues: CASLPDTQYF. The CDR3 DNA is TGTGCCAGCCTCCCAGATACGCAGTATTTT.

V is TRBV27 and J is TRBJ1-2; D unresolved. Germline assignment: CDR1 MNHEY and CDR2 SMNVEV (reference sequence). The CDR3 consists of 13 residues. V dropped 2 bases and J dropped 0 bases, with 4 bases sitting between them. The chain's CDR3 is CASSLATNYGYTF. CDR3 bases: TGTGCCAGCAGTTTAGCGACTAACTATGGCTACACCTTC.

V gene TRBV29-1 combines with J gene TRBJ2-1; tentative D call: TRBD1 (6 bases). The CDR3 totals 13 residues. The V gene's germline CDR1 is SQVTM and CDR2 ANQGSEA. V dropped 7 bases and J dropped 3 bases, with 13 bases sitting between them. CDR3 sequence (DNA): TGCAGCGGGACCCGGGACATCTACAATGAGCAGTTCTTC. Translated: CSGTRDIYNEQFF.

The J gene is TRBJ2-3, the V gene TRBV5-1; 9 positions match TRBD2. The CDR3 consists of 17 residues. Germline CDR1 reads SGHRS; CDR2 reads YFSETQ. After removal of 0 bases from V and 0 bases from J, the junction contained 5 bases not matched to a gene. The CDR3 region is CASSLALAGPSTDTQYF. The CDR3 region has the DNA TGCGCCAGCAGCTTGGCCCTAGCGGGACCTAGCACAGATACGCAGTATTTT.

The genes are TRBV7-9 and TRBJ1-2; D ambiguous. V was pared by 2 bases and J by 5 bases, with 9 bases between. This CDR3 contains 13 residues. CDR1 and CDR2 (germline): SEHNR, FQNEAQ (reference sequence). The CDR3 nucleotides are TGTGCCAGCAGCTTAAGTAGAGTTTATGGCTACACCTTC. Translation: CASSLSRVYGYTF.

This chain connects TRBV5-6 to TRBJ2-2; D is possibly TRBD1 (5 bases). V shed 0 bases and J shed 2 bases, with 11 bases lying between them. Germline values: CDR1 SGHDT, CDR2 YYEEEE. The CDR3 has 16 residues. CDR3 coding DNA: TGTGCCAGCAGCTTGGCTTTAAGGGGTAACACCGGGGAGCTGTTTTTT. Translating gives CASSLALRGNTGELFF. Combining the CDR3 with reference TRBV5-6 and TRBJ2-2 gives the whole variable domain DAGVTQSPTHLIKTRGQQVTLRCSPKSGHDTVSWYQQALGQGPQFIFQYYEEEERQRGNFPDRFSGHQFPNYSSELNVNALLLGDSALYLCASSLALRGNTGELFFGEGSRLTVL.

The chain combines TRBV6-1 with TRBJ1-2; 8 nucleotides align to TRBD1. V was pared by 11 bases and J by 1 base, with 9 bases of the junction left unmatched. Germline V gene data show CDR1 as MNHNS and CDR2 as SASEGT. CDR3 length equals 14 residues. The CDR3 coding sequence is TGTGCCGGCCTTGACAGGGGTAGTAACTATGGCTACACCTTC. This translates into CAGLDRGSNYGYTF.

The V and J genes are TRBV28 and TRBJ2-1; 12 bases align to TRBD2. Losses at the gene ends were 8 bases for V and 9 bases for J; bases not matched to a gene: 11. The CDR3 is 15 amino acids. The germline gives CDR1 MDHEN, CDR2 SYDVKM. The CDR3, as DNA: TGTGCCAGCTCCACGTCGACTAGCGGGAGTTTTGAGCAGTTCTTC. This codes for CASSTSTSGSFEQFF.

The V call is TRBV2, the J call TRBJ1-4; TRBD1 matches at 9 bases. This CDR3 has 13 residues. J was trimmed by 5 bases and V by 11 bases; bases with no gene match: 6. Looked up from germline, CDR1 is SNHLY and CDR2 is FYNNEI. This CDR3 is CAPRDRENEKLFF. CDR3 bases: TGTGCCCCCCGGGACAGGGAAAATGAAAAACTGTTTTTT.

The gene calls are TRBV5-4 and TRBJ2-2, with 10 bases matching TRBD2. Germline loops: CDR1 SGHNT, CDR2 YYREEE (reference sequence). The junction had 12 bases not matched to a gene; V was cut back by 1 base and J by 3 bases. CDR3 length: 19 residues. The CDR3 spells CASSLISILAGAYTGELFF. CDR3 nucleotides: TGTGCCAGCAGCTTGATCTCCATCCTAGCGGGAGCTTACACCGGGGAGCTGTTTTTT.